This TCR beta chain was captured in a study of control samples from healthy donors and cancer patients. As for this clone: At one end the junction does not follow the germline gene, possibly because of a read error.

The repertoire was sequenced with immunoSEQ multiplex PCR; TCRdb's copy has only in-frame clones and lacks some. There are 78,000 or so clones in the sample; about 88% occur only once, and around 3.8% lies in the top ten. Sequencing used blood. This clonotype originated in a woman between 45 and 65 years old in good health.

The DNA for the CDR3 is TGTGCTAGCAGCTCGGGACTAGCGGGTTACAATGAGCAGTTCTTC. It specifies CASSSGLAGYNEQFF. The gene calls are TRBV7-7 and TRBJ2-1; 12 positions agree with TRBD2. Germline lookup yields CDR1 SSHAT and CDR2 FNYEAQ (reference sequence). The CDR3 covers 15 residues. Together with reference TRBV7-7 and TRBJ2-1, the CDR3 gives the full variable domain: GAGVSQSPRYKVTKRGQDVTLRCDPISSHATLYWYQQALGQGPEFLTYFNYEAQPDKSGLPSDRFSAERPEGSISTLTIQRTEQRDSAMYRCASSSGLAGYNEQFFGPGTRLTVL.